This entry concerns a single T cell receptor (beta chain). Its antigen is unknown. Alongside a J-beta primer mix, a sample-barcoded 5' primer served in a second PCR lasting 7 to 11 cycles. Using its own MiXCR run on the 5' RACE reads, TCRdb lists one record per CDR3 protein. The sample yields over a million distinct CDR3 sequences, about 42% seen once. V shed 3 bases, J shed 0 bases, and the junction held 6 bases outside the gene matches. The length of the CDR3 is 16 residues. This record belongs to a study of blood T cells in healthy people across ages. Study-level background: Capture by template switching was about one barcoded beta molecule per two T cells.

Study outcomes and limitations: Samples with more naive T cells showed higher observed beta diversity.

The sample was blood. The chain employs TRBV12-3 or TRBV12-4 and TRBJ2-3, with 7 bases that match TRBD2. The receptor's source is a woman under 30 in good health. This chain's CDR3 is CASSFGRGSSTDTQYF. CDR3 nucleotides: TGTGCCAGCAGTTTCGGGCGGGGGTCTAGCACAGATACGCAGTATTTT.